The next 18 T cell receptor beta chains were all read from a single sample in a study of blood T cells in healthy people across ages. A sample-barcoded 5' primer and a J-beta primer mix were used in a second PCR of about 6 to 11 cycles. TCRdb re-called the 5' RACE reads with MiXCR, one entry per CDR3 protein. This sample has around 670,000 distinct CDR3 sequences, with about 30% found just once. The sample taken for sequencing was blood. The receptors were sampled from a woman older than 75 in good health.

This clonotype was detected many times. The V and J genes are TRBV4-3 and TRBJ1-2; the D gene is possibly TRBD1 (5 bases). Trimming took 1 base from V and 8 from J, leaving 11 bases between them. The CDR3 has 13 residues. The V gene's germline CDR1 is LGHNA and CDR2 YSLEER. DNA of the CDR3: TGCGCCAGCAGCCAAGTAATAGGGGTAGGCTACACCTTC. Protein product: CASSQVIGVGYTF.

This chain connects TRBV2 to TRBJ1-1; tentative D call: TRBD1 (5 bases). The CDR3 has 15 amino acids. Germline CDR1 is SNHLY and CDR2 is FYNNEI. Trimming removed 6 bases at V and 0 bases at J, with 14 bases between. The CDR3 spells CASRPWGTVNTEAFF. Here the CDR3 DNA reads TGTGCCAGCAGGCCGTGGGGGACGGTGAACACTGAAGCTTTCTTT.

This clonotype was seen at least ten times. The J gene is TRBJ2-7, the V gene TRBV7-8; D perhaps matches TRBD2 (7 bases). V lost 1 base, J lost 2 bases, and 15 bases lay in between. Germline V CDR1 and CDR2: SGHVS, FQNEAQ. The length of the CDR3 is 16 residues. The CDR3 here is CASSLEGGSIPYEQYF. CDR3 DNA: TGTGCCAGCAGCTTAGAGGGGGGGAGCATCCCCTACGAGCAGTACTTC.

A single count supports this clonotype. The chain has TRBV2 and TRBJ1-3, with D perhaps matching TRBD1 (5 bases). The CDR3 loop spans 20 amino acids. CDR1 is SNHLY, CDR2 FYNNEI, per germline. Trimming took 4 bases from V and 0 from J, leaving 25 bases between them. The CDR3: CASSVPLGGRAYGSGNTIYF. The CDR3 nucleotides are TGTGCCAGCAGTGTTCCACTGGGGGGAAGGGCTTACGGCTCTGGAAACACCATATATTTT.

The genes are TRBV5-1 and TRBJ1-2; D is uncertain. The CDR3 spans 15 residues. In germline, CDR1 is SGHRS, CDR2 YFSETQ. The germline V and J ends were trimmed by 5 bases and 0 bases, with 14 bases remaining between them. This chain's CDR3 is CASRGLQIANYGYTF. The CDR3 DNA follows: TGCGCCAGCAGAGGCCTTCAGATAGCTAACTATGGCTACACCTTC.

This clonotype appeared a few times. The rearrangement uses TRBV7-9 and TRBJ2-1, with 7 bases lining up with TRBD2. This CDR3 contains 12 residues. The trim removed 4 bases at V and 10 bases at J, leaving 4 bases unmatched. Germline CDR1 reads SEHNR; CDR2 reads FQNEAQ (reference sequence). In nucleotides, the CDR3 is TGTGCCAGCAGCTCCCCAGCGGGGGAGCAGTTCTTC. This codes for CASSSPAGEQFF.

In this sample, this clonotype turned up many times. The V and J genes are TRBV7-9 and TRBJ1-5; 9 bases line up with TRBD1. Germline lookup yields CDR1 SEHNR and CDR2 FQNEAQ (reference sequence). There are 16 residues in the CDR3. V lost 0 bases to trimming and J lost 6 bases; unmatched junction nucleotides: 6. The CDR3 coding sequence is TGTGCCAGCAGCTTAGCCGGGACAGGGTTGGGTCAGCCCCAGCATTTT. This translates into CASSLAGTGLGQPQHF. Supplemented by reference TRBV7-9 and TRBJ1-5, the full variable domain reads DTGVSQNPRHKITKRGQNVTFRCDPISEHNRLYWYRQTLGQGPEFLTYFQNEAQLEKSRLLSDRFSAERPKGSFSTLEIQRTEQGDSAMYLCASSLAGTGLGQPQHFGDGTRLSIL.

This clonotype was detected ten times or more. The rearrangement joins TRBV6-5 to TRBJ1-6; D uncertain. The V gene lost 6 bases and the J gene lost 7 bases, with 19 bases spanning the gap. Looked up from germline, CDR1 is MNHEY and CDR2 is SVGAGI. The CDR3 runs to 16 residues. The CDR3 bases are TGTGCCAGCAGAGTTACTTGGGAAACTGGGAATTCACCCCTCCACTTT. Protein sequence: CASRVTWETGNSPLHF.

The rearrangement uses TRBV20-1 and TRBJ2-4, with 10 bases identical to TRBD2. V gave up 2 bases and J gave up 7 bases; unmatched junction bases: 11. The germline V gene encodes CDR1 DFQATT and CDR2 SNEGSKA (reference sequence). The CDR3 has 16 amino acids. This chain's CDR3 is CSARSGGAMVYNIQYF. Written as DNA, the CDR3 is TGCAGTGCTAGAAGCGGGGGGGCCATGGTTTATAACATTCAGTACTTC.

This clonotype turned up a few times. The J gene is TRBJ1-2, the V gene TRBV5-1; 7 bases agree with TRBD1. The germline gives CDR1 SGHRS, CDR2 YFSETQ. The junction had 14 bases not matched to a gene; V was cut back by 7 bases and J by 8 bases. The CDR3 extends over 14 amino acids. The CDR3 is CASGTTGIGYGYTF. The CDR3 bases are TGCGCCAGCGGAACGACAGGGATTGGGTACGGCTACACCTTC.

This clonotype was picked up a small number of times. V usage is TRBV25-1 and J usage is TRBJ1-6, with a weak D call TRBD1 (5 bases). This CDR3 contains 19 residues. Germline V gene sequence: CDR1 MGHDK, CDR2 SYGVNS. Trimming pared 0 bases from V and 2 bases from J, leaving 17 bases between. The CDR3 region has the DNA TGTGCCAGCAGTGAATATCCTCGGGACGCGAGAACCTATAATTCACCCCTCCACTTT. Its translation: CASSEYPRDARTYNSPLHF.

This clonotype came up many times. CDR3 sequence reads: CASSVGDEAFF. Here the CDR3 DNA reads TGTGCCAGCAGCGTAGGGGATGAAGCTTTCTTT. The chain combines TRBV9 with TRBJ1-1; no reliable D call. This CDR3 spans 11 amino acids. V was pared by 0 bases and J by 7 bases, with 4 bases between. Germline loops: CDR1 SGDLS, CDR2 YYNGEE.

A note on this clonotype: Just one base apart from a much larger clone, this may be a read error. The J gene is TRBJ2-7, the V gene TRBV7-8; the D gene could be TRBD1 or TRBD2 (6 bases each). The CDR3 contains 15 residues. Trimming removed 5 bases at V and 7 bases at J, with 21 bases between. CDR1 and CDR2 from the germline V gene are SGHVS and FQNEAQ. The CDR3 coding sequence is TGTGCCAGCAGCCTGGTGGGGGCGGACTACAATGAGCAGTACTTC. The encoded protein is CASSLVGADYNEQYF.

This clonotype was counted only a few times. Being one base from a much bigger clone, this may be a read error. The genes are TRBV28 and TRBJ2-5; 7 bases align to TRBD1. The CDR3 covers 14 residues. With V trimmed by 5 bases and J by 3 bases, 6 bases remained unmatched. In germline, CDR1 is MDHEN, CDR2 SYDVKM. This chain's CDR3 is CASSPHDREETQYF. DNA for the CDR3: TGTGCCAGCAGTCCCCATGACAGGGAAGAGACCCAGTACTTC. Supplemented by reference TRBV28 and TRBJ2-5, the full variable domain reads DVKVTQSSRYLVKRTGEKVFLECVQDMDHENMFWYRQDPGLGLRLIYFSYDVKMKEKGDIPEGYSVSREKKERFSLILESASTNQTSMYLCASSPHDREETQYFGPGTRLLVL.

This clonotype came up a few times. The gene calls are TRBV6-2 or TRBV6-3 and TRBJ1-5, with D perhaps matching TRBD1 (5 bases). The CDR3 has 15 amino acids. V was trimmed by 6 bases and J by 2 bases, leaving 14 bases between them. Germline CDR1 reads MNHEY; CDR2 reads SVGEGT. In DNA form, the CDR3 reads TGTGCCAGCAGAAAGACAGAAGTAGGCAATCAGCCCCAGCATTTT. It codes for CASRKTEVGNQPQHF.

This clonotype appeared many times. The rearrangement links TRBV27 to TRBJ2-7; D not resolved. The V end lost 0 bases, the J end lost 6 bases, and 15 bases lay between the germline ends. The CDR3 contains 15 residues. CDR1 and CDR2 (germline): MNHEY, SMNVEV (reference sequence). The CDR3, as DNA: TGTGCCAGCAGTTTATCGAGAGGAGCTACCAGCGAGCAGTACTTC. This encodes CASSLSRGATSEQYF.

About this clonotype itself: A much larger clone differs by one base, so this may be a read error. J is TRBJ2-1 and V is TRBV12-3 or TRBV12-4; maybe TRBD2 (7 bases). V was clipped by 7 bases and J by 4 bases, with 14 bases between them. This CDR3 is 14 amino acids long. The CDR3 protein is CASKGGGKYNEQFF. The CDR3 region has the DNA TGTGCCAGCAAGGGGGGGGGGAAGTACAATGAGCAGTTCTTC.

Notes on this clonotype: This may arise from a read error, as a much more abundant clone is one base away. CDR3: CASSLTEMNAEAFF. The CDR3 region has the DNA TGCGCCAGCAGCTTGACAGAAATGAACGCTGAAGCTTTCTTT. The J gene is TRBJ1-1, the V gene TRBV5-1; no definite D call. The germline V gene has CDR1 SGHRS and CDR2 YFSETQ. The CDR3 runs to 14 residues.